The rows below give T cell receptor beta chains drawn from one sample of a study of regulatory T cells in long-lasting Graves disease. TCRdb re-analysed the multiplex PCR reads in MiXCR, keeping a single row per CDR3 protein. Of about 530,000 distinct CDR3 sequences listed, about 15% are singletons. The sample was also linked to a second study, of T cells in Graves' hyperthyroidism and ophthalmopathy.

Material: peripheral blood mononuclear cells (PBMCs), obtained at new diagnosis, from a patient treated with antithyroid drugs. The source of these receptors is a woman aged 40-60 years with Graves disease. The conserved cysteine and the conserved F or W are not part of the CDR3 here.

V	J	CDR3
TRBV2	TRBJ2-3	ASRFSGGSDTQY
TRBV11-2	TRBJ1-1	ASSQRQTVAEAF
TRBV6-9	TRBJ2-5	ASSSSAGQETQY
TRBV5-4	TRBJ2-2	AIRQGSTEELF
TRBV5-1	TRBJ2-1	ASSFGGGLSNEQF
TRBV10-3	TRBJ1-2	AISDEETGRNYGYT
TRBV7-2	TRBJ2-2	ASNFQRNTGELF
TRBV2	TRBJ1-5	ASSGQGVFQPQH
TRBV7-9	TRBJ1-5	ASSSSGTLQPQH
TRBV6-2/TRBV6-3	TRBJ1-1	ASSYRDRGSGTAEAF
TRBV10-3	TRBJ2-7	AVRNRDHYEQY
TRBV29-1	TRBJ1-5	SVEGGAGQPQH
TRBV7-8	TRBJ1-6	ASSLDRSSPLH
TRBV3-1	TRBJ2-5	ASSQGGGAKTQY
TRBV3-1	TRBJ1-1	ASSFRGPNTEAF
TRBV6-1	TRBJ2-5	ASRDWTGRGETQY